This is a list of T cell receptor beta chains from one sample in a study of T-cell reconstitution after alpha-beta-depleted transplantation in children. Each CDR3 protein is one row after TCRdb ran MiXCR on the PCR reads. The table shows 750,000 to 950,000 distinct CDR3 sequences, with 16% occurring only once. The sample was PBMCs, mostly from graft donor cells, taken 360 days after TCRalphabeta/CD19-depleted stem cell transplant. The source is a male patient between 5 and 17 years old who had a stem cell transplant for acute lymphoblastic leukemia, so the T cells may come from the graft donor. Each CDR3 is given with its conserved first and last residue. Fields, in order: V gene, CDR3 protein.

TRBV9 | CASSPIGDTQYF
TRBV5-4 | CASSLATNKLVSSYNEQFF
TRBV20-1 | CSATSDKQETQYF
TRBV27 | CASSQSLTRIQETQYF
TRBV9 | CASSVASGETQYF
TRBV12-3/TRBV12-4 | CASSLLGTWNEQFF
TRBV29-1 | CSVGQAKNTEAFF
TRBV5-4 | CASSLGPPRDRAQVRAGNTIYF
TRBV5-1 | CASSLVPGPSYEQYF
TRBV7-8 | CASSPPRVHSSYNEQFF
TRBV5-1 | CASSPAGAAYNEQFF
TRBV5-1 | CASRGIGSSYNEQFF
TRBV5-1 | CASSLWTSAILSTDTQYF
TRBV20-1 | CSAPTSGRAGDTQYF